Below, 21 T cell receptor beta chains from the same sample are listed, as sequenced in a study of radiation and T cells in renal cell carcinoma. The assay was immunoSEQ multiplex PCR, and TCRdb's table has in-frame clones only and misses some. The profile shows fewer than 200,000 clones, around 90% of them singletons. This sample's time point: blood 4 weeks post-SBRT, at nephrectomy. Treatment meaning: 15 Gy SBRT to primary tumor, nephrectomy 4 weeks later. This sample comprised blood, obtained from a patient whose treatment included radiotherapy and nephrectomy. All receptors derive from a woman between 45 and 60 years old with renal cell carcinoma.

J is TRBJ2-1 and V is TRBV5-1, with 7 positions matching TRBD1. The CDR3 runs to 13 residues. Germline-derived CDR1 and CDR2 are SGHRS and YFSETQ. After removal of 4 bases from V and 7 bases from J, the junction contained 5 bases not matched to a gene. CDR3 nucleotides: TGCGCCAGCAGCCCTGGGACAGCGAATGAGCAGTTCTTC. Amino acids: CASSPGTANEQFF.

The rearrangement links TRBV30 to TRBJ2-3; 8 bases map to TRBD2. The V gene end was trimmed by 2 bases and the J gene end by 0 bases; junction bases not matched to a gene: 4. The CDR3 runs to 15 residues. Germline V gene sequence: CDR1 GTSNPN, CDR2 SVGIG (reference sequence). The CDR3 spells CAWSIAGLSTDTQYF. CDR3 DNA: TGTGCCTGGAGTATAGCGGGGCTGAGCACAGATACGCAGTATTTT.

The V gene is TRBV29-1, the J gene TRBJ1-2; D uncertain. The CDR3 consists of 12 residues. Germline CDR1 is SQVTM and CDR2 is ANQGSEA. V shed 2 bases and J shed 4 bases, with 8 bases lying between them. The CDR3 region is CSVETRTYGYTF. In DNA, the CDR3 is TGCAGCGTTGAAACACGGACCTATGGCTACACCTTC.

In DNA, the CDR3 is TGTGCCAGCAGCGCGAATACCGGGACAGCGAACACTGAAGCTTTCTTT. Its translation: CASSANTGTANTEAFF. The V and J genes are TRBV11-2 and TRBJ1-1; the match to TRBD1 covers 7 bases. The CDR3 covers 16 residues. V lost 5 bases and J lost 1; bases outside the gene matches: 10. CDR1 is SGHAT, CDR2 FQNNGV, per germline.

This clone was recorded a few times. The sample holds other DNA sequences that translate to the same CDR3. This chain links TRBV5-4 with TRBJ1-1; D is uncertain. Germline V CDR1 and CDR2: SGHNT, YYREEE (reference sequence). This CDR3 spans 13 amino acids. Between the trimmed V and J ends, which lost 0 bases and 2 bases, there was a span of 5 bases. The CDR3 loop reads CASSLAGNTEAFF. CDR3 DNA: TGTGCCAGCAGCTTGGCGGGTAACACTGAAGCTTTCTTT.

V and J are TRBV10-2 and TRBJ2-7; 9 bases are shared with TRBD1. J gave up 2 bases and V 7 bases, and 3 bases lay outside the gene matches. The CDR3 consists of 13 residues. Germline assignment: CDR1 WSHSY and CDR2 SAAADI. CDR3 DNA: TGCGCCAGCACACAGGGGGCCGCCTACGAGCAGTACTTC. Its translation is CASTQGAAYEQYF.

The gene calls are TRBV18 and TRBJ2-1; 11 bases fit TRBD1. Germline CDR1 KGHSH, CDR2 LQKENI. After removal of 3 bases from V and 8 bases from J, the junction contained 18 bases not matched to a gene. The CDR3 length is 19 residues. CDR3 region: CASSPYEMLRGTGGHEQFF. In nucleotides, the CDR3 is TGTGCCAGCTCACCCTACGAAATGCTACGGGGGACAGGGGGTCATGAGCAGTTCTTC.

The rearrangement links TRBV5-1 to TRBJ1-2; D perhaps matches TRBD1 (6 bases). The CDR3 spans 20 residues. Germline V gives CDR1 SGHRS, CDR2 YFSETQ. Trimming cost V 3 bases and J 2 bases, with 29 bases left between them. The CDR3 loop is CASSSRGGGRDGLPNYGYTF. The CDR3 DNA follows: TGCGCCAGCAGCTCCAGGGGTGGAGGGCGCGACGGACTCCCCAACTATGGCTACACCTTC.

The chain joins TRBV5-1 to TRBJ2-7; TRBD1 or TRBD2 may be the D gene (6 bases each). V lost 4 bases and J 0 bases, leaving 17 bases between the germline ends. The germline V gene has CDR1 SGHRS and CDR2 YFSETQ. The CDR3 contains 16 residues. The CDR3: CASSAGRGRLSYEQYF. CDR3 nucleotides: TGCGCCAGCAGCGCCGGTCGGGGGCGCCTCTCCTACGAGCAGTACTTC.

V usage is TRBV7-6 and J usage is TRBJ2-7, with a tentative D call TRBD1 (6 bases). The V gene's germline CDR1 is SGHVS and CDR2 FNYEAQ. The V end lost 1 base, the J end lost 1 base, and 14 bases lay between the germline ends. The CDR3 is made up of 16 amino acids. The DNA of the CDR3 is TGTGCCAGCAGCTTAGGAGGGACACCCGCTTCCTACGAGCAGTACTTC. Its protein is CASSLGGTPASYEQYF.

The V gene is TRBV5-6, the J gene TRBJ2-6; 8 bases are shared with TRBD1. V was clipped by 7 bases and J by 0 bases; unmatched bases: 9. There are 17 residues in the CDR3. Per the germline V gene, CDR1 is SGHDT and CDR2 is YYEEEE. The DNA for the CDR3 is TGTGCCAGCTCTTGGACAGGGATGTTCTCTGGGGCCAACGTCCTGACTTTC. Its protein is CASSWTGMFSGANVLTF.

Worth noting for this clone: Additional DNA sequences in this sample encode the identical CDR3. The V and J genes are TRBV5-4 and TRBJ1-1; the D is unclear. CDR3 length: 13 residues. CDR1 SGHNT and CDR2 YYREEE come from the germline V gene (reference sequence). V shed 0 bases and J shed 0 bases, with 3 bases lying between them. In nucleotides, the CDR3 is TGTGCCAGCAGCTTGGAAATGAACACTGAAGCTTTCTTT. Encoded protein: CASSLEMNTEAFF.

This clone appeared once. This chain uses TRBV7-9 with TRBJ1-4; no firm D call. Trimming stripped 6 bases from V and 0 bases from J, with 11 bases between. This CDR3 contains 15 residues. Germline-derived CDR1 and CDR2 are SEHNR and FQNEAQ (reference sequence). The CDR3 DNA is TGTGCCAGCAGTCCTGAGGGTACAACTAATGAAAAACTGTTTTTT. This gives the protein CASSPEGTTNEKLFF.

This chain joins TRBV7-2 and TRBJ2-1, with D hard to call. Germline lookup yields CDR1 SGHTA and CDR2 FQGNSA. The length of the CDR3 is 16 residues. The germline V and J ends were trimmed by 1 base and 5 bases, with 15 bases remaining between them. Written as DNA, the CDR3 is TGTGCCAGCAGCTTAGGGATGAGCTTGATAAACAATGAGCAGTTCTTC. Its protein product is CASSLGMSLINNEQFF.

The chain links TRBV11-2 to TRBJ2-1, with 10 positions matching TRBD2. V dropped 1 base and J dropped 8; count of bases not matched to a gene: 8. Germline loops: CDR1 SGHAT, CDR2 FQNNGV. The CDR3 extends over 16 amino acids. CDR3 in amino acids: CASSLVGSGGADEQFF. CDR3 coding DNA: TGTGCCAGCAGCTTAGTAGGAAGCGGGGGGGCCGATGAGCAGTTCTTC.

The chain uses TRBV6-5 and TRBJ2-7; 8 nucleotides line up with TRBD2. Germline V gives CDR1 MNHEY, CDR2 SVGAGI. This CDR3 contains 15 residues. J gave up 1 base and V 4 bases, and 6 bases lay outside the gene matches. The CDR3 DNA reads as TGTGCCAGCAGTTTTAGCGGGGACTTATCCTACGAGCAGTACTTC. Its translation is CASSFSGDLSYEQYF.

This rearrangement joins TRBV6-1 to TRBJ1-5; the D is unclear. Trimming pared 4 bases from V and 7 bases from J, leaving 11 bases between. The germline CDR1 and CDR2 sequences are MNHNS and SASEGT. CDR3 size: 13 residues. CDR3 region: CASSVEGYQPQHF. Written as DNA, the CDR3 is TGTGCCAGCAGTGTAGAGGGTTACCAGCCCCAGCATTTT.

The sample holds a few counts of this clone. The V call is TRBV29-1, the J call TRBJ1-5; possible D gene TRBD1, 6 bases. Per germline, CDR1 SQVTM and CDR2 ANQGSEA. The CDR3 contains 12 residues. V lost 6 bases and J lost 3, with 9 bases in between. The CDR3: CSVQGNNQPQHF. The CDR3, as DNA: TGCAGCGTGCAGGGGAACAATCAGCCCCAGCATTTT.

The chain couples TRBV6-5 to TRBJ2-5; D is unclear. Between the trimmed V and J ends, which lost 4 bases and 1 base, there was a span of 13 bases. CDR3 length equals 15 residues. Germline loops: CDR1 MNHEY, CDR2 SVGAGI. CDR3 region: CASSFDGRPQETQYF. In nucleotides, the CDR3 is TGTGCCAGCAGTTTTGACGGGCGGCCCCAAGAGACCCAGTACTTC.

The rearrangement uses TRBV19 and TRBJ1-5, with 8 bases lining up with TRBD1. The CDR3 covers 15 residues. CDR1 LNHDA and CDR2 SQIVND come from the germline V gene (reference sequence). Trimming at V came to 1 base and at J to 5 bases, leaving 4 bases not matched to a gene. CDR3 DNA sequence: TGTGCCAGTAGTATAGGGACAGGGAGGGATCAGCCCCAGCATTTT. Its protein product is CASSIGTGRDQPQHF.

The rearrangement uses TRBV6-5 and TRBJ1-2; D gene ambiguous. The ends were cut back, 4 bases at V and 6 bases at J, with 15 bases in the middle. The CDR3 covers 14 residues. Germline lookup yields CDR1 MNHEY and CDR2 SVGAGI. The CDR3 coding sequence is TGTGCCAGCAGTTCCTTTTCCACGGGAAATGGCTACACCTTC. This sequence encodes CASSSFSTGNGYTF.